Below are 5 T cell receptor beta chains sequenced from a single sample in a study of siplizumab effects on memory and regulatory T cells. Profiled with immunoSEQ multiplex PCR; TCRdb holds only in-frame clones, not every one. The sample yields about 120,000 clones, around 94% seen once. The source material was non-Treg CD4+ T cells sorted from blood. Every receptor here comes from a human donor in good health.

The rearrangement joins TRBV27 to TRBJ2-3; D is unresolved. V shed 1 base and J shed 2 bases, with 13 bases lying between them. Per the germline V gene, CDR1 is MNHEY and CDR2 is SMNVEV (reference sequence). This CDR3 has 16 residues. The CDR3 sequence: CASSLWTPKATDTQYF. The CDR3 nucleotides are TGTGCCAGCAGTTTATGGACCCCAAAGGCCACAGATACGCAGTATTTT.

V is TRBV4-1 and J is TRBJ2-3; D is unresolved. Trimming left V 1 base short and J 0 bases short, with 5 bases between. This CDR3 comprises 14 residues. CDR1 is MGHRA and CDR2 is YSYEKL in the germline V gene. This chain's CDR3 is CASSQAPSTDTQYF. CDR3 nucleotides: TGCGCCAGCAGCCAAGCCCCTAGCACAGATACGCAGTATTTT.

CDR3 in DNA: TGTGCCAGCAGCCCGGACCTCATGGGCTACACCTTC. Amino acids: CASSPDLMGYTF. The V and J genes are TRBV5-6 and TRBJ1-2; D is ambiguous. V lost 4 bases and J 8 bases, leaving 12 bases between the germline ends. Germline V lookup: CDR1 SGHDT, CDR2 YYEEEE. This CDR3 has 12 amino acids.

V is TRBV27 and J is TRBJ2-3, with 16 nucleotides matching TRBD2. The V gene end was trimmed by 6 bases and the J gene end by 5 bases; junction bases not matched to a gene: 11. This CDR3 contains 18 residues. CDR1 is MNHEY, CDR2 SMNVEV, per germline (reference sequence). The CDR3 here is CASSRSGTSGGVIDTQYF. The CDR3 nucleotides are TGTGCCAGCAGCCGTTCCGGGACTAGCGGGGGGGTGATAGATACGCAGTATTTT.

The rearrangement uses TRBV7-2 and TRBJ1-5; 7 nucleotides align to TRBD1. V gave up 6 bases and J gave up 5 bases; unmatched junction bases: 7. There are 14 residues in the CDR3. In germline, CDR1 is SGHTA, CDR2 FQGNSA. CDR3 in DNA: TGTGCCAGCAGACTCAGGGGGGGGGATCAGCCCCAGCATTTT. Protein sequence: CASRLRGGDQPQHF.